These T cell receptor beta chains were read from a single sample in a study of cytomegalovirus exposure and HLA in healthy donors. Repertoires were generated with immunoSEQ multiplex PCR, while TCRdb's copy carries only in-frame clones and drops some. The sample includes about 120,000 clones, roughly 80% of them seen just once. The specimen was PBMCs. Source of these receptors: a woman aged 40 to 55 in good health and CMV-seronegative. The CDR3 runs from the conserved cysteine through the conserved F or W. D genes are given only for firm matches. Size values are once, few and many counts, or a class for expanded clones, and some rows have none.

TRBJ1-5,-,TRBV7-8,-,TGTGCCAGCAGCTTAGGAGAGGATAGCAATCAGCCCCAGCATTTT,CASSLGEDSNQPQHF
TRBJ1-1,-,TRBV19,-,TGTGCCAGTATGGACGGAGGGATCGAAACTGAAGCTTTCTTT,CASMDGGIETEAFF
TRBJ2-1,once,TRBV11-1,TRBD2,TGTGCCAGCAGCCAACTCCTAACTAGCGGGAAGGGCAATGAGCAGTTCTTC,CASSQLLTSGKGNEQFF
TRBJ1-4,-,TRBV5-1,-,TGCGCCAGCAGCCCGACCGCCAGGGCCAGGAATGAAAAACTGTTTTTT,CASSPTARARNEKLFF
TRBJ1-3,-,TRBV9,-,TGTGCCAGCAGCGTCGGACACTACTCTGGAAACACCATATATTTT,CASSVGHYSGNTIYF
TRBJ2-3,few,TRBV28,TRBD2,TGTGCCAGCAGTCCCCCCCGTGGTAGCGGGAGAGGGTATACGCAGTATTTT,CASSPPRGSGRGYTQYF
TRBJ2-3,-,TRBV5-1,-,TGCGCCAGCGCGGACAGATCCAGCACAGATACGCAGTATTTT,CASADRSSTDTQYF
TRBJ2-7,-,TRBV10-3,TRBD2,TGTGCCATCAGTGTTAGCGGGAGAGGTTACGAGCAGTACTTC,CAISVSGRGYEQYF
TRBJ1-2,-,TRBV28,TRBD1,TGTGCCAGCATCGACAGGGGCGTAAACTATGGCTACACCTTC,CASIDRGVNYGYTF
TRBJ1-1,-,TRBV5-1,-,TGCGCCAGCAGCTTCAGTGCCAGGGCAGACACTGAAGCTTTCTTT,CASSFSARADTEAFF
TRBJ1-4,few,TRBV28,TRBD1,TGTGCCAGCAGTTTGGTCAGGGGGGCAACTAATGAAAAACTGTTTTTT,CASSLVRGATNEKLFF
TRBJ2-1,-,TRBV7-3,-,TGTGCCAGCAGCTCTACCCCGACTAGTTACAATGAGCAGTTCTTC,CASSSTPTSYNEQFF
TRBJ1-5,few,TRBV28,-,TGTGCCAGCAGTTTCTATCGGCAGCCCCAGCATTTT,CASSFYRQPQHF
TRBJ2-7,-,TRBV9,TRBD2,TGTGCCAGCAGCGTAGCCGAAGCGGGAGGCCCCATTTACGAGCAGTACTTC,CASSVAEAGGPIYEQYF
TRBJ2-7,few,TRBV28,TRBD1,TGTGCCAGCAGTTTACTAAACAGGGGCGGCGAGCAGTACTTC,CASSLLNRGGEQYF
TRBJ2-2,-,TRBV28,-,TGTGCCAGCAGCCTTGACAGGCACACCGGGGAGCTGTTTTTT,CASSLDRHTGELFF
TRBJ1-1,-,TRBV7-2,-,TGTGCCAGCAGCTTCTTCGACAGACACACTGAAGCTTTCTTT,CASSFFDRHTEAFF
TRBJ2-7,-,TRBV28,TRBD1,TGTGCCAGCAGTTTATTGTCCAGGGGGATCTACGAGCAGTACTTC,CASSLLSRGIYEQYF
TRBJ2-1,-,TRBV10-1,TRBD2,TGCGCCAGCAGTGAACTAGCGGGGCACAATGAGCAGTTCTTC,CASSELAGHNEQFF
TRBJ2-7,-,TRBV6-5,TRBD1,TGTGCCAGCAGTTGGACAGGCGCAGCCTCATCCGAGCAGTACTTC,CASSWTGAASSEQYF
TRBJ2-4,-,TRBV27,TRBD2,TGTGCCAGCAAGCCGGGGGGATCGAAAAACATTCAGTACTTC,CASKPGGSKNIQYF
TRBJ1-3,-,TRBV19,TRBD1,TGTGCCAGTAGCCGGACAGGGGGCTACCTCTCTGGAAACACCATATATTTT,CASSRTGGYLSGNTIYF
TRBJ2-7,-,TRBV2,-,TGTGCCAGCAGTGTACAGGGACCAACCTACGAGCAGTACTTC,CASSVQGPTYEQYF
TRBJ2-1,-,TRBV7-9,TRBD2,TGTGCCAGCAGCCTCGGACTAGCGGGGGAGTTTAAGCAGTTCTTC,CASSLGLAGEFKQFF
TRBJ2-6,once,TRBV27,-,TGTGCCAGCAGTTCGTTTTCTGGGGCCAACGGCCTGACTTTC,CASSSFSGANGLTF
TRBJ2-1,few,TRBV2,TRBD2,TGTGCCAGCAGCGATAGCGGGCGCTCCTACAATGAGCAGTTCTTC,CASSDSGRSYNEQFF
TRBJ2-1,-,TRBV5-1,TRBD1,TGCGCCAGCAGCTTGGCCGGACAGGTCTTAGGTGAGCAGTTCTTC,CASSLAGQVLGEQFF
TRBJ2-5,few,TRBV28,TRBD1,TGTGCCAGCAGTTTATTGGGACAGGAGGAGACCCAGTACTTC,CASSLLGQEETQYF
TRBJ1-5,-,TRBV7-2,-,TGTGCCAGCAGCGGGCAGGCTAATCAGCCCCAGCATTTT,CASSGQANQPQHF
TRBJ1-2,-,TRBV4-3,TRBD1,TGCGCCAGCAGCCGCATCACGGGACAGCCCGGAGCTAACTATGGCTACACCTTC,CASSRITGQPGANYGYTF
TRBJ1-1,-,TRBV6-6,-,TGTGCCAGCAGGCCCGGGACTTATATGAACACTGAAGCTTTCTTT,CASRPGTYMNTEAFF
TRBJ2-6,-,TRBV18,TRBD1,TGTGCCAGCTCTTCGGGACAGGCTGGGGCCAACGGCCTGACTTTC,CASSSGQAGANGLTF
TRBJ1-2,few,TRBV5-5,-,TGTGCCAGCAGCTTGGTCGGTTTTAGGGACACCACCTTAAACTATGGCTACACCTTC,CASSLVGFRDTTLNYGYTF
TRBJ2-2,-,TRBV2,TRBD2,TGTGCCAGCAGTGGGACTAGCGGGAGGGCCACCGGGGAGCTGTTTTTT,CASSGTSGRATGELFF
TRBJ1-2,-,TRBV28,TRBD1,TGTGCCAGTTACAGGGACAGGGGGCTTAGCTATGGCTACACCTTC,CASYRDRGLSYGYTF
TRBJ2-3,-,TRBV28,-,TGTGCCAGCAGTTTACTGCAGGATACGCAGTATTTT,CASSLLQDTQYF
TRBJ2-3,-,TRBV4-3,TRBD1,TGCGCCAGCAGCCAAGCAAGAACAGGGGTTGGAGATACGCAGTATTTT,CASSQARTGVGDTQYF
TRBJ1-1,-,TRBV6-1,TRBD1,TGTGCCAGCAGCCCCTTTAGGGGGCTGGACACTGAAGCTTTCTTT,CASSPFRGLDTEAFF
TRBJ1-4,-,TRBV28,-,TGTGCCAGCAGTTTGGGACAACAGAGCGGTGAGAAACTGTTTTTT,CASSLGQQSGEKLFF
TRBJ1-4,-,TRBV28,-,TGTGCCAGCAGTCCCGTGAGTGAAAAACTGTTTTTT,CASSPVSEKLFF
TRBJ1-2,-,TRBV5-4,-,TGTGCCAGCAGCCCCGCCCGGGCAGGGGCTTCCGCTGGCTACACCTTC,CASSPARAGASAGYTF
TRBJ1-1,few,TRBV6-6,-,TGTGCCAGCACTCGGACAGTGAACACTGAAGCTTTCTTT,CASTRTVNTEAFF
TRBJ2-7,-,TRBV28,TRBD1,TGTGCCAGCAGTTCTCGACAGGGTGGGTACGAGCAGTACTTC,CASSSRQGGYEQYF
TRBJ2-1,-,TRBV7-6,TRBD1,TGTGCCAGCAGCTTAACAGGGGGATGGCAGTTCTTC,CASSLTGGWQFF
TRBJ2-1,-,TRBV2,TRBD2,TGTGCCAGCAGTGACGGGGGGTCCAATGAGCAGTTCTTC,CASSDGGSNEQFF
TRBJ1-5,once,TRBV27,TRBD1,TGTGCCAGCAGTGGGACAGGACGTCAGCCCCAGCATTTT,CASSGTGRQPQHF
TRBJ1-4,-,TRBV5-1,-,TGCGCCAGCAGCTTGGGAGGGGGTAGTGAAAAACTGTTTTTT,CASSLGGGSEKLFF
TRBJ2-5,-,TRBV14,-,TGTGCCAGCAGCCAAGATACAGGGAAGGAGACCCAGTACTTC,CASSQDTGKETQYF
TRBJ2-6,-,TRBV5-1,-,TGCGCCAGCAGCGTAGACACTGCTGGGGCCAACGTCCTGACCTTC,CASSVDTAGANVLTF
TRBJ1-1,-,TRBV27,TRBD1,TGTGCCAGCAGTTCTTCCCCGAATTGGGACAGGGGGAGCAGCACTGAAGCTTTCTTT,CASSSSPNWDRGSSTEAFF
TRBJ2-7,-,TRBV29-1,TRBD2,TGCAGCGTTGTAAGCCTAGCGGGAGTCTACGAGCAGTACTTC,CSVVSLAGVYEQYF
TRBJ2-2,-,TRBV15,-,TGTGCCACCAGCAGAGTATCGGCGGGGGCGGGAACCGGGGAGCTGTTTTTT,CATSRVSAGAGTGELFF
TRBJ2-7,-,TRBV4-2,-,TGTGCCAGCAGCCAGGGGTCCGGGGGCGAGCAGTACTTC,CASSQGSGGEQYF
TRBJ2-5,-,TRBV5-1,TRBD2,TGCGCCAGCAGGTGGACTAGCGGGATAGAGGGGGAGACCCAGTACTTC,CASRWTSGIEGETQYF
TRBJ1-5,-,TRBV6-5,-,TGTGCCAGCAGTTACAGCTCCGGTCAGCCCCAGCATTTT,CASSYSSGQPQHF
TRBJ1-3,-,TRBV5-1,-,TGCGCCAGCAGCTTGGTCCCACAACAGGGACGCTCTGGAAACACCATATATTTT,CASSLVPQQGRSGNTIYF
TRBJ2-5,-,TRBV7-2,-,TGTGCCAGCAGCTTAAGTGGAGTTGGCCAGTACTTC,CASSLSGVGQYF
TRBJ2-1,-,TRBV9,-,TGTGCCAGCAGCGCGTCCTTTTACAATGAGCAGTTCTTC,CASSASFYNEQFF